These 14 T cell receptor gamma chains originate from one sample sequenced in a study of gamma delta lymphoproliferative disorders and STAT genes. TCRdb re-identified clones in the multiplex PCR reads via CATT. Among a few thousand gamma-chain clones listed, 7.5% to 9.5% were seen once. PBMCs from patients and controls supplied the genomic DNA for sequencing. The sample consisted of blood. These receptors all stem from a human donor in good health.

This clone was counted between two and nine times. A far larger clone is a single base away, which makes a read error likely. It is unclear where the CDR3 begins or ends on the DNA, so no DNA is shown, and the CDR3 is as TCRdb lists it. Other DNA sequences in the sample encode the same CDR3. No J gene was called, and the V gene is TRGV11. TRGV11 is treated as an ORF (open reading frame) with a function not yet certain. From its first to its last residue, the CDR3 has 19 amino acids. CDR3 residues: CTTVPAGLGPTAGPFKKLF.

Within the sample, this clone is medium-sized. CDR3 DNA sequence: TGTGCTGCGTGGGCCGACAATTGGGGTGGTTGGTTCAAGATATTT. It yields the protein CAAWADNWGGWFKIF. This sequence joins TRGV10 and TRGJP1. The J gene, left out of TCRdb, was set here by checking the DNA against germline. TRGV10 is an ORF; its function is uncertain. The CDR3 is 15 residues long. V was pared by 8 bases and J by 7 bases, with 14 bases of the junction left unmatched.

The chain links TRGV9 to TRGJP. TCRdb leaves out the J gene; it was filled in here by matching the DNA to germline. V dropped 8 bases and J dropped 4; count of bases not matched to a gene: 11. CDR1 is GITISATS, CDR2 ISYDGTV, per germline (reference sequence). This CDR3 is 17 amino acids long. The CDR3 spells CALSFSSQELGKKIKVF. The CDR3 DNA follows: TGTGCCTTGTCTTTTTCGTCTCAAGAGTTGGGCAAAAAAATCAAGGTATTT.

By share, this clone counts as medium-sized (0.01 to 0.1%). The chain has TRGV11 and TRGJ1 or TRGJ2. TCRdb carries no J gene annotation; the J gene was assigned here by matching the DNA with germline. TRGV11 counts as an open reading frame of uncertain function. With V trimmed by 0 bases and J by 3 bases, 5 bases remained unmatched. The CDR3 is 15 residues long. Written as DNA, the CDR3 is TGTGCCTGCTGGATTAGGCACTCTCTTTATTATAAGAAACTCTTT. Protein: CACWIRHSLYYKKLF.

The chain has TRGV2 and TRGJ1 or TRGJ2. The J gene was not available in TCRdb and was assigned here by matching the DNA to germline segments. The CDR3 totals 14 residues. The germline CDR1 and CDR2 sequences are EGSNGY and YDSYNSKV. The ends lost 7 bases at V and 7 bases at J; junction bases unmatched: 16. CDR3 in amino acids: CATCDQRGGYKKLF. In DNA form, the CDR3 reads TGTGCCACCTGCGACCAACGGGGGGGGTATAAGAAACTCTTT.

By proportion, this clone is medium-sized. The chain is built from TRGV9 and TRGJP2. TCRdb records no J gene; here it was assigned by comparing the DNA to germline. Germline V gives CDR1 GITISATS, CDR2 ISYDGTV (reference sequence). CDR3 length: 15 residues. Trimming took 0 bases from V and 5 from J; bases not matched to a gene: 6. The CDR3 DNA reads TGTGCCTTGTGGGAGGTGCTGTGGAGTGATTGGATCAAGACGTTT. Encoded protein: CALWEVLWSDWIKTF.

In its sample, this clone was seen once. This sequence joins TRGV4 and TRGJ1 or TRGJ2. The J gene comes from matching the DNA to germline here; TCRdb lacks it. Germline CDR1 is EGSTGY and CDR2 is YDSYTSSV. With V trimmed by 5 bases and J by 4 bases, 11 bases remained unmatched. The CDR3 runs 14 residues. For the CDR3, the DNA is TGTGCCACCTGGGCTGGCCCTGAATATTATAAGAAACTCTTT. Its translation: CATWAGPEYYKKLF.

This clone qualifies as medium-sized. The genes are TRGV3 and TRGJ1 or TRGJ2. No J gene was available from TCRdb, and it was assigned here by a germline match of the DNA. Germline CDR1 reads VTNTFY; CDR2 reads YDVSTARD (reference sequence). The CDR3 loop spans 11 amino acids. The trim removed 0 bases at V and 11 bases at J, leaving 4 bases unmatched. The CDR3 reads CATWDRPEKLF. CDR3 bases: TGTGCCACCTGGGACAGGCCGGAGAAACTCTTT.

This clone showed up just a few times. CDR3 sequence reads: CATWDGYVLF. CDR3 in DNA: TGTGCCACCTGGGACGGGTATGTACTCTTT. The J gene has no call, while the V gene is TRGV2. The CDR3 length is 10 residues. Germline V gene lookup returns CDR1 EGSNGY and CDR2 YDSYNSKV.

By sample share, this clone is medium-sized. With the J gene uncalled, the V gene is TRGV8. The V gene's germline CDR1 is VENAVY and CDR2 YDSYNSRV. The CDR3 loop spans 12 amino acids. The CDR3: CATWDRQVYELF. CDR3 nucleotide sequence: TGTGCCACCTGGGATAGGCAGGTGTACGAACTCTTT.

This clone is labeled medium-sized. The CDR3 DNA follows: TGTGCTGCGTGTCCCGGTTTTTTGTTCAAGATATTT. This gives the protein CAACPGFLFKIF. V usage is TRGV10 and J usage is TRGJP1. The J gene is absent in TCRdb and was assigned here via DNA matching to germline. TRGV10 is classed as an ORF, of uncertain function. This CDR3 is built from 12 residues. V dropped 9 bases and J dropped 13; count of bases not matched to a gene: 12.

This clone is termed medium-sized. The CDR3 nucleotides read TGTGCCACCTGGTCCTGTTGGTTCAAGATATTT. As protein: CATWSCWFKIF. The chain joins TRGV2 to TRGJP1. Because TCRdb records no J gene, it was assigned here through a match of the DNA to germline. Trimming removed 6 bases from V and 9 bases from J; junction bases left unmatched: 4. CDR3 length equals 11 residues. Germline V gene sequence: CDR1 EGSNGY, CDR2 YDSYNSKV.

This clone is medium-sized in the sample. The chain links TRGV2 to TRGJ1 or TRGJ2. Assignment of the J gene here rests on matching the DNA to germline, because TCRdb gives none. Germline values: CDR1 EGSNGY, CDR2 YDSYNSKV. This CDR3 is 14 amino acids long. The ends lost 1 base at V and 8 bases at J; junction bases unmatched: 11. This chain's CDR3 is CATWDGRSMNKKLF. CDR3 coding DNA: TGTGCCACCTGGGACGGACGTAGCATGAATAAGAAACTCTTT.

By sample fraction, this clone is medium-sized. The chain employs TRGV4 and TRGJ1 or TRGJ2. Germline matching of the DNA provided the J gene here, since TCRdb leaves it blank. With V trimmed by 0 bases and J by 3 bases, 8 bases remained unmatched. Germline V CDR1 and CDR2: EGSTGY, YDSYTSSV. The CDR3 is made up of 15 amino acids. The CDR3 is CATWDGTLFYYKKLF. CDR3 nucleotide sequence: TGTGCCACCTGGGATGGGACCCTCTTTTATTATAAGAAACTCTTT.